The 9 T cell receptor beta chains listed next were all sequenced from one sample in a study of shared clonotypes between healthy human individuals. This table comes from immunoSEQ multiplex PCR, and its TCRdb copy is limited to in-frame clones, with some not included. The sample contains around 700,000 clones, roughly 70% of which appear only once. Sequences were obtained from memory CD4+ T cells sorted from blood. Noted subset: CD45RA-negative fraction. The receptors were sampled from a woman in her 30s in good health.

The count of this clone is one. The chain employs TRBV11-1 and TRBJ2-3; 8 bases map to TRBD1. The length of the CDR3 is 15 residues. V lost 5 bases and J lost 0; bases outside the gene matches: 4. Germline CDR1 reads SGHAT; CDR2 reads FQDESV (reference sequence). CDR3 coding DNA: TGTGCCAGCAGCCAACGACAGGGGAGCACAGATACGCAGTATTTT. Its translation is CASSQRQGSTDTQYF.

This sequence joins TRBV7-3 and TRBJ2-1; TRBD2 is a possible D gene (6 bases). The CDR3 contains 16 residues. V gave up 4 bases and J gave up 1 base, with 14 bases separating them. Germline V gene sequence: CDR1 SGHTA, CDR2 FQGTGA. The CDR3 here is CASSSKLGTSYNEQFF. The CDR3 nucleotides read TGTGCCAGCAGCTCAAAGCTCGGGACTTCCTACAATGAGCAGTTCTTC. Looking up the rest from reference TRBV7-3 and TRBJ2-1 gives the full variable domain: GAGVSQTPSNKVTEKGKYVELRCDPISGHTALYWYRQSLGQGPEFLIYFQGTGAADDSGLPNDRFFAVRPEGSVSTLKIQRTERGDSAVYLCASSSKLGTSYNEQFFGPGTRLTVL.

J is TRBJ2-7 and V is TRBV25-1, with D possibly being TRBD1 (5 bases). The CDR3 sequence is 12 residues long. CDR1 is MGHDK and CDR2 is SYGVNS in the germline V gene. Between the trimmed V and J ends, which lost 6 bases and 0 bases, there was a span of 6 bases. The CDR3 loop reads CASRGPSYEQYF. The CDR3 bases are TGTGCCAGCAGGGGGCCCTCCTACGAGCAGTACTTC.

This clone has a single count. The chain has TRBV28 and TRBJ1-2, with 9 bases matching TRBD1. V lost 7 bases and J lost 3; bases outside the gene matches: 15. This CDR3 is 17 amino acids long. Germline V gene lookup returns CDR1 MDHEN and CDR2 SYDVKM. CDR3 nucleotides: TGTGCCAGCACGGTCCCGGGACAGGGTCAAAGGCACTATGGCTACACCTTC. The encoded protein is CASTVPGQGQRHYGYTF.

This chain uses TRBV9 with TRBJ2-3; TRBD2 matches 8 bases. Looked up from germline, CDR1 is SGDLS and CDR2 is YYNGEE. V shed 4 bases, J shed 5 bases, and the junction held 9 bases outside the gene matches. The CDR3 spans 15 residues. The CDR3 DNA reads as TGTGCCAGCAGCCCCCGAGTAGCGGGAATAGATACGCAGTATTTT. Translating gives CASSPRVAGIDTQYF.

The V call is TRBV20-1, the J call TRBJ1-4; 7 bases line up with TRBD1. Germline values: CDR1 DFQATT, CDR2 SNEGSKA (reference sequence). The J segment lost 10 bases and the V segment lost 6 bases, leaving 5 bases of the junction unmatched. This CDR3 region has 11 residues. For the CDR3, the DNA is TGCAGTGCCCCATCAGGGGGAAAACTGTTTTTT. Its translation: CSAPSGGKLFF.

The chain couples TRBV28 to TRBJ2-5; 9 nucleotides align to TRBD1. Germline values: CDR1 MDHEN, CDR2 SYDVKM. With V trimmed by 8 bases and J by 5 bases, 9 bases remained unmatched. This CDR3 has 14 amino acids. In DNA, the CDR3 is TGTGCCAGCGGGGACAGGGAGTTGTACGAGACCCAGTACTTC. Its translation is CASGDRELYETQYF.

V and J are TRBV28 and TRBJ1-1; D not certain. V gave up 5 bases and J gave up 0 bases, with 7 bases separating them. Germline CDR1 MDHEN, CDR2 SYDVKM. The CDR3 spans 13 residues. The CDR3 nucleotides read TGTGCCAGCAGTACCCAACTGAACACTGAAGCTTTCTTT. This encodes CASSTQLNTEAFF.

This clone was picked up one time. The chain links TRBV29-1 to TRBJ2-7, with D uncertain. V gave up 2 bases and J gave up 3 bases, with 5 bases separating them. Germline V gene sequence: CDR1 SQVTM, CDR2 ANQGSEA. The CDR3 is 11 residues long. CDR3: CSVEKNYEQYF. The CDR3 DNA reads TGCAGCGTTGAAAAGAACTACGAGCAGTACTTC.